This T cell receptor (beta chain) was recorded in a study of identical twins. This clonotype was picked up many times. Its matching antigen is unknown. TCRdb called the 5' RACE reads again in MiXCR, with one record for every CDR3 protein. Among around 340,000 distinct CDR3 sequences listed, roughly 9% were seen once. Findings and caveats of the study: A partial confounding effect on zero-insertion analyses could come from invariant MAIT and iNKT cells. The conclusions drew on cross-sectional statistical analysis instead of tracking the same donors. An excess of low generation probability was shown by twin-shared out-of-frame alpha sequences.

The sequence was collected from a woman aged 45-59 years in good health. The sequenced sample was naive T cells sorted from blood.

CDR3 region: CSAQLAVLNNEQFF. CDR3 bases: TGCAGTGCACAACTAGCGGTCCTAAACAATGAGCAGTTCTTC. V and J are TRBV20-1 and TRBJ2-1; 8 bases fit TRBD2. Germline V CDR1 and CDR2: DFQATT, SNEGSKA (reference sequence). V lost 6 bases, J lost 5 bases, and 9 bases stayed unmatched. The CDR3 consists of 14 residues.